Listed here are 3 T cell receptor beta chains from one sample, sequenced in a study of cytomegalovirus exposure and HLA in healthy donors. In the PCR, 60 Vbeta and 13 Jbeta primers were used. Repertoires were generated with immunoSEQ multiplex PCR, while TCRdb's copy carries only in-frame clones and drops some. Of 140,000 to 150,000 clones in the sample, over 55% were seen once. The material sequenced was PBMCs. The receptors were gathered from a man between 35 and 55 years old in good health and CMV-seronegative.

The rearrangement uses TRBV11-2 and TRBJ1-2, with D unresolved. Trimming cost V 5 bases and J 4 bases, with 14 bases left between them. The CDR3 has 14 amino acids. Germline V lookup: CDR1 SGHAT, CDR2 FQNNGV. DNA for the CDR3: TGTGCCAGCAGCCGCCTTACAGAAGTCTATGGCTACACCTTC. It translates to CASSRLTEVYGYTF.

This rearrangement joins TRBV7-3 to TRBJ2-1, with D possibly matching TRBD1 (5 bases). Trimming took off 0 bases at V and 5 bases at J, with 11 bases between the two ends. The CDR3 consists of 15 residues. Germline loops: CDR1 SGHTA, CDR2 FQGTGA. The CDR3 reads CASSLTGSRDNEQFF. CDR3 coding DNA: TGTGCCAGCAGCTTAACGGGTTCCAGGGACAATGAGCAGTTCTTC.

Only one count was recorded for this clone. This chain joins TRBV7-2 and TRBJ2-1; 11 bases are a match to TRBD2. Germline-derived CDR1 and CDR2 are SGHTA and FQGNSA. The length of the CDR3 is 18 residues. The J segment lost 0 bases and the V segment lost 5 bases, leaving 9 bases of the junction unmatched. This CDR3 is CASSPTSGTSYSYNEQFF. In DNA form, the CDR3 reads TGTGCCAGCAGCCCGACTAGCGGGACATCCTACTCCTACAATGAGCAGTTCTTC.